Reported below is one T cell receptor beta chain. Its target is not known. The sample belongs to a study of T cell responses to AZD1222 COVID-19 vaccine. Study-wide results and caveats: Repertoire sampling occurred only after the peak T cell response.

Germline V gives CDR1 SGHRS, CDR2 YFSETQ. With 3 bases removed from V and 8 bases from J, the gap between germline ends came to 15 bases. The CDR3 is made up of 14 amino acids. Only in-frame clones appear in the TCRdb table, and some are missing; sequencing was by immunoSEQ multiplex PCR. The data contain 130,000 to 150,000 clones, about 86% of them singletons. This receptor was taken from an adult who received the AZD1222 COVID-19 vaccine. The sample in question was peripheral blood, obtained 28 days after the second AZD1222 dose. The V call is TRBV5-1, the J call TRBJ2-1, with D tentatively TRBD2 (6 bases). Here the CDR3 reads CASSSGEDGDEQFF. The CDR3 DNA reads TGCGCCAGCAGCTCGGGAGAGGACGGCGATGAGCAGTTCTTC.